This TCR beta chain derives from a study of a mutant IDH1 vaccine in newly diagnosed glioma. Study information: Most patients had received both radiotherapy and temozolomide, the prior options being radiotherapy, temozolomide, or both.

Assay: immunoSEQ multiplex PCR; the TCRdb copy retains only in-frame clones and omits some. This repertoire shows tens of thousands of clones, approximately 86% found once; its top ten account for approximately 18%. General observations from the study: Patients mounted vaccine-induced immune responses in approximately 94% of cases.

Time point here: week 47, end of study. Doses of 300 ug of mutant IDH1 20-mer peptide were given with topical imiquimod. This CDR3 region has 13 residues. Germline V gives CDR1 LGHNA, CDR2 YSLEER. V dropped 1 base and J dropped 4 bases, with 4 bases sitting between them. About this clone: Its antigen is unidentified.

The chain couples TRBV4-3 to TRBJ2-2; D is uncertain. The material was PBMCs, obtained from a glioma patient whose treatment included an IDH1 peptide vaccine. The receptor was isolated from a man younger than 30 with glioma. Some clones in this sample may be carry-over from other donors' samples. The CDR3 sequence is CASSQGFTGELFF. Written as DNA, the CDR3 is TGCGCCAGCAGCCAAGGGTTCACCGGGGAGCTGTTTTTT.